Shown below are 20 T cell receptor beta chains from a single sample sequenced in a study of shared clonotypes between healthy human individuals. Clones were read by immunoSEQ multiplex PCR, and TCRdb kept only the in-frame ones, dropping some. Of around 500,000 clones in the sample, less than 80% were seen once. Material: PBMCs. The receptors stem from a woman between 40 and 55 years old in good health. Some clones in this sample may be carry-over from other donors' samples.

In regard to this clone: The junction differs from germline at one of its ends, possibly a read error. The V and J genes are TRBV6-1 and TRBJ2-6, with D perhaps assigned TRBD1 or TRBD2 (5 bases each). CDR3 size: 16 residues. Germline V lookup: CDR1 MNHNS, CDR2 SASEGT. The CDR3 DNA sequence: TGTGCCAGCAGTGGATTGGACTTCTCTGGGGCCAACGTCCTTGCTTTC. It translates to CASSGLDFSGANVLAF.

The J gene is TRBJ1-1, the V gene TRBV11-3; D gene uncertain. Germline V lookup: CDR1 SGHNT, CDR2 YENEEA. CDR3 length equals 15 residues. The V gene lost 1 base and the J gene lost 6 bases, with 15 bases spanning the gap. Written as DNA, the CDR3 is TGTGCCAGCAGCTTAGGAGCGGGCACGGTCTCTGAAGCTTTCTTT. Translating it yields CASSLGAGTVSEAFF.

J is TRBJ2-7 and V is TRBV4-2; tentatively, D is TRBD1 (6 bases). CDR3 length: 13 residues. Germline CDR1 is LGHNA and CDR2 is YNFKEQ. V lost 1 base and J lost 4, with 8 bases in between. As DNA, the CDR3 is TGTGCCAGCAGCCAAGCTCAGGGGTACGAGCAGTACTTC. Protein sequence: CASSQAQGYEQYF.

There are a few counts of this clone. V usage is TRBV4-3 and J usage is TRBJ2-1; a weak D match, TRBD1 (5 bases). CDR3 length equals 15 residues. Trimming left V 4 bases short and J 2 bases short, with 12 bases between. Germline V CDR1 and CDR2: LGHNA, YSLEER. CDR3 residues: CASSLHRGTYNEQFF. The CDR3 region has the DNA TGCGCCAGCAGCCTCCATAGGGGAACCTACAATGAGCAGTTCTTC.

This clone was seen ten or more times. The chain employs TRBV28 and TRBJ1-4, with D perhaps matching TRBD1 (5 bases). The CDR3 is 12 amino acids. Germline V gene data show CDR1 as MDHEN and CDR2 as SYDVKM. The ends were cut back, 6 bases at V and 5 bases at J, with 7 bases in the middle. The CDR3 DNA is TGTGCCAGCAGGAAGGGGAATGAAAAACTGTTTTTT. This sequence encodes CASRKGNEKLFF.

This clone turned up a few times. The chain has TRBV9 and TRBJ2-1; no clear D. Germline V gene sequence: CDR1 SGDLS, CDR2 YYNGEE. Trimming left V 0 bases short and J 5 bases short, with 12 bases between. The CDR3 runs to 15 residues. The CDR3: CASSVGSSRNNEQFF. CDR3 DNA sequence: TGTGCCAGCAGCGTAGGAAGTAGCCGGAACAATGAGCAGTTCTTC. Supplemented by reference TRBV9 and TRBJ2-1, the full variable domain reads DSGVTQTPKHLITATGQRVTLRCSPRSGDLSVYWYQQSLDQGLQFLIQYYNGEERAKGNILERFSAQQFPDLHSELNLSSLELGDSALYFCASSVGSSRNNEQFFGPGTRLTVL.

For this clone: This clone may be a read error of a much larger clone one base away. Other DNA sequences within the sample encode an identical CDR3. The chain recombines TRBV30 with TRBJ1-5; perhaps TRBD1 as D (6 bases). The CDR3 is 13 amino acids. CDR1 and CDR2 from the germline V gene are GTSNPN and SVGIG (reference sequence). V dropped 2 bases and J dropped 4 bases, with 9 bases sitting between them. CDR3 DNA: TGTGCCTGGAGTAAAGGGGGGAATCAGCCCCAGCATTTT. Its translation: CAWSKGGNQPQHF.

This rearrangement joins TRBV6-1 to TRBJ2-1; 8 bases fit TRBD2. The V and J ends lost 4 bases and 3 bases, in that order; junction bases with no gene match: 8. The CDR3 runs to 16 residues. Per the germline V gene, CDR1 is MNHNS and CDR2 is SASEGT. The CDR3 DNA is TGTGCCAGCAGTGGGGAGATAGGGACTAGCTACAATGAGCAGTTCTTC. It encodes CASSGEIGTSYNEQFF.

V and J are TRBV7-3 and TRBJ2-5; weak D call: TRBD2 (6 bases). There are 16 residues in the CDR3. V lost 5 bases, J lost 5 bases, and 21 bases lay in between. In germline, CDR1 is SGHTA, CDR2 FQGTGA. CDR3 region: CASSPTPSGGVETQYF. The CDR3 DNA reads as TGTGCCAGCAGCCCTACCCCCTCCGGGGGTGTGGAGACCCAGTACTTC.

In this sample, this clone turned up once. The V call is TRBV28, the J call TRBJ2-7; TRBD2 matches at 9 bases. Per germline, CDR1 MDHEN and CDR2 SYDVKM. There are 16 residues in the CDR3. With V trimmed by 2 bases and J by 3 bases, 8 bases remained unmatched. CDR3 sequence reads: CASSLPAASGNYEQYF. CDR3 sequence (DNA): TGTGCCAGCAGTTTACCCGCGGCTAGCGGGAACTACGAGCAGTACTTC.

The gene calls are TRBV5-1 and TRBJ1-1; no reliable D call. The CDR3 loop spans 15 amino acids. V was trimmed by 0 bases and J by 5 bases, leaving 14 bases between them. Germline V gene lookup returns CDR1 SGHRS and CDR2 YFSETQ. CDR3 sequence (DNA): TGCGCCAGCAGCTTGGGTTCTGGGGTTGTAACTGAAGCTTTCTTT. The encoded protein is CASSLGSGVVTEAFF.

The chain is built from TRBV7-3 and TRBJ2-3; D not certain. Germline V gives CDR1 SGHTA, CDR2 FQGTGA. This CDR3 has 13 residues. Trimming removed 3 bases from V and 5 bases from J, with 9 bases in between. Here the CDR3 reads CASSFLGLDTQYF. DNA for the CDR3: TGTGCCAGCAGCTTCCTCGGGCTAGATACGCAGTATTTT.

This clone was counted at least ten times. The chain has TRBV6-1 and TRBJ2-7; TRBD1 is a possible D gene (5 bases). Germline CDR1 and CDR2: MNHNS and SASEGT. Trimming removed 7 bases from V and 7 bases from J, with 11 bases in between. The CDR3 length is 11 residues. The CDR3 coding sequence is TGTGCCAGCAAATTGGCAGGGGAGCAGTACTTC. Protein: CASKLAGEQYF.

On this clone itself: With a far larger clone one base away, a read error is the likely cause. Other DNA sequences of this sample code for an identical CDR3. The chain uses TRBV20-1 and TRBJ1-2; tentative D call: TRBD1 (5 bases). Germline V gene sequence: CDR1 DFQATT, CDR2 SNEGSKA (reference sequence). With 6 bases removed from V and 8 bases from J, the gap between germline ends came to 13 bases. The CDR3 consists of 11 residues. The chain's CDR3 is CSASRGEGYTF. The CDR3 DNA is TGCAGTGCCAGCCGGGGGGAAGGCTACACCTTC.

The rearrangement links TRBV19 to TRBJ1-1, with no clear D. The germline V and J ends were trimmed by 3 bases and 11 bases, with 10 bases remaining between them. The CDR3 extends over 11 amino acids. Germline CDR1 is LNHDA and CDR2 is SQIVND (reference sequence). CDR3 bases: TGTGCCAGTAGTATGGAGGGTTCGGCTTTCTTT. Residues: CASSMEGSAFF.

The table lists this clone with a few counts. The genes are TRBV28 and TRBJ1-1, with a weak D call TRBD1 (5 bases). The CDR3 covers 14 residues. V lost 5 bases and J 1 base, leaving 11 bases between the germline ends. Germline loops: CDR1 MDHEN, CDR2 SYDVKM. CDR3 sequence (DNA): TGTGCCAGCAGTCCATCCCAGGGGAACACTGAAGCTTTCTTT. This codes for CASSPSQGNTEAFF.

The chain employs TRBV11-2 and TRBJ2-2; D perhaps matches TRBD1 (6 bases). The CDR3 consists of 17 residues. V was cut by 6 bases and J by 1 base, with 18 bases left in between. The germline V gene encodes CDR1 SGHAT and CDR2 FQNNGV. CDR3 amino acids: CASRYNPGQKNTGELFF. In nucleotides, the CDR3 is TGTGCCAGCAGATACAATCCGGGACAAAAGAACACCGGGGAGCTGTTTTTT.

This chain uses TRBV5-1 with TRBJ2-3; 7 bases line up with TRBD2. CDR1 and CDR2 (germline): SGHRS, YFSETQ. V was pared by 4 bases and J by 5 bases, with 7 bases of the junction left unmatched. CDR3 length equals 14 residues. CDR3 region: CASSVGRVGDTQYF. CDR3 DNA sequence: TGCGCCAGCAGCGTAGGGAGGGTTGGAGATACGCAGTATTTT. Full variable domain (rest looked up from reference TRBV5-1 and TRBJ2-3): KAGVTQTPRYLIKTRGQQVTLSCSPISGHRSVSWYQQTPGQGLQFLFEYFSETQRNKGNFPGRFSGRQFSNSRSEMNVSTLELGDSALYLCASSVGRVGDTQYFGPGTRLTVL.

The J gene is TRBJ2-3, the V gene TRBV21-1; the table calls TRBD2, which could not be checked here. TRBV21-1 is annotated as a pseudogene. The CDR3 has 17 amino acids. The CDR3 reads CASSNLPSPTSTDTQYF. The CDR3, as DNA: TGTGCCAGCAGTAATCTTCCCTCCCCGACTAGCACAGATACGCAGTATTTT.

This chain connects TRBV5-4 to TRBJ2-3; the D call may be TRBD1 or TRBD2 (5 bases each). The length of the CDR3 is 16 residues. CDR1 is SGHNT and CDR2 is YYREEE in the germline V gene (reference sequence). V was shortened by 0 bases and J by 4 bases, with 15 bases between the two germline ends. The CDR3 DNA reads as TGTGCCAGCAGCTTGGTGGGGGTCGAGGATGCAGATACGCAGTATTTT. Its translation: CASSLVGVEDADTQYF.